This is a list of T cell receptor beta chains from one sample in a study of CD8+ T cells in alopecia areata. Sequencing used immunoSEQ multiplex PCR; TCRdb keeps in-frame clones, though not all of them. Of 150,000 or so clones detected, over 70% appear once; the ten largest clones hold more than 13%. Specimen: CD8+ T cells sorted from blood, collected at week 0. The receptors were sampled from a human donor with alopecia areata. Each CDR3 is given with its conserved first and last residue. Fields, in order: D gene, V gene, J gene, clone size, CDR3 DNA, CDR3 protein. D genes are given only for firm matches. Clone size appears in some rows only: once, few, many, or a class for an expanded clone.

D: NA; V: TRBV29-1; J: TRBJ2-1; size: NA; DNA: TGCAGCGTTAGATGGGGATACAATGAGCAGTTCTTC; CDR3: CSVRWGYNEQFF
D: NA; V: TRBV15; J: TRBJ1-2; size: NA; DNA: TGTGCCACCAGCTCCGAGCGAAATCCTTCGCCCTATGGCTACACCTTC; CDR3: CATSSERNPSPYGYTF
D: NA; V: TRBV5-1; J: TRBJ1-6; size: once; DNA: TGCGCCAGCAGCGCTAGACAGACTGACAATTCACCCCTCCACTTT; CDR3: CASSARQTDNSPLHF
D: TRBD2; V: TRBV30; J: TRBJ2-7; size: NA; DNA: TGTGCCTGGAGTGTAAGCGGGGTCTTCGAGCAGTACTTC; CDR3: CAWSVSGVFEQYF
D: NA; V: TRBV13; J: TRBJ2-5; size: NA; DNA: TGTGCCAGCAGCGGTCGCGGGTTAGGGGAGACCCAGTACTTC; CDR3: CASSGRGLGETQYF
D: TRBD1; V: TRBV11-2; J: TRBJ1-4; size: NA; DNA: TGTGCCAGCAGCTTAGTTGGATCCGGGACAGATAATGAAAAACTGTTTTTT; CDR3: CASSLVGSGTDNEKLFF
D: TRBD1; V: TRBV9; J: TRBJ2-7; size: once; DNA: TGTGCCAGCAGCACCGGACAGGACAAAGTCTTC; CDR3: CASSTGQDKVF
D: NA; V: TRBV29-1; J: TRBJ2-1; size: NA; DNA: TGCAGCGTTGGGGATAACAATGAGCAGTTCTTC; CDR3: CSVGDNNEQFF
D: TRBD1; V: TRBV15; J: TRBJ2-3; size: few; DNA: TGTGCCACCAGCAGCGGGACAGGGGCTGTAGATACGCAGTATTTT; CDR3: CATSSGTGAVDTQYF
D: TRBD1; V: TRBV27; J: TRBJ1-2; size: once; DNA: TGTGCCAGCAGTTTACTGCGGGACAGGGAGAACTATGGCTACACCTTC; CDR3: CASSLLRDRENYGYTF
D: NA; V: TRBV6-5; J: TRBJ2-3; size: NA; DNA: TGTGCCAGCAGTTACTCCGGTCAGGGTTCAGATACGCAGTATTTT; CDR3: CASSYSGQGSDTQYF
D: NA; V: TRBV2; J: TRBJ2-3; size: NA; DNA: TGTGCCAGCAGTGAGGTCAGGGGAAGCACAGATACGCAGTATTTT; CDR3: CASSEVRGSTDTQYF
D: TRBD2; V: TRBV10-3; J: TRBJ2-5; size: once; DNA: TGTGCCATCAGTGAGCCCCTTCATAGCGGGAGGGGAGGCGGAGAGACCCAGTACTTC; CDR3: CAISEPLHSGRGGGETQYF
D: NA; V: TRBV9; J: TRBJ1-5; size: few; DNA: TGTGCCAGCAGCCCTGGAGATACAATCCAGCCCCAGCATTTT; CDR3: CASSPGDTIQPQHF
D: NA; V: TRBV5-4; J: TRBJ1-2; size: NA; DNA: TGTGCCAGCAGCTCAGGCGGGGGAGAAGGCTACACCTTC; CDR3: CASSSGGGEGYTF
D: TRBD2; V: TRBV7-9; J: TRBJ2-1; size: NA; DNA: TGTGCCAGCCTGTTGGGACTAGCGGGAGTGCTACCAAATGAGCAGTTCTTC; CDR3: CASLLGLAGVLPNEQFF
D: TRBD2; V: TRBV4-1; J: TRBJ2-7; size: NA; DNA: TGCGCCAGCAGCCCCCGGGCTAGCGGGGCAACAACAGAAGTATACGAGCAGTACTTC; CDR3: CASSPRASGATTEVYEQYF
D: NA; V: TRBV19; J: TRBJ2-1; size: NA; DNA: TGTGCCAGTAGTATCGTTTACAATGAGCAGTTCTTC; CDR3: CASSIVYNEQFF
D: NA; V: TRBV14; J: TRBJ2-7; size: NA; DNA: TGTGCCAGCAGCCAATGGGGGGCAACGAATTACGAGCAGTACTTC; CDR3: CASSQWGATNYEQYF
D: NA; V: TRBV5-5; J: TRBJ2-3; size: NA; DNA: TGTGCCAGCAGCGGTCCGGGGGGCACAGATACGCAGTATTTT; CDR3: CASSGPGGTDTQYF